This is a list of T cell receptor beta chains from one sample in a study of blood T cell repertoires in COVID-19. Profiled with immunoSEQ multiplex PCR; TCRdb holds only in-frame clones, not every one. Here the sample spans around 480,000 clones, about 87% being singletons. Sequencing was performed on peripheral blood. Source of these receptors: a woman aged 45-65 years with COVID-19, enrolled during active disease. Both conserved end residues are part of each CDR3. The D gene is left open where the match is weak. Size is omitted from some rows. Given values are once, few, many or a class for expanded clones.

CDR3 protein: CASSQGLGEGSPQHF; CDR3 DNA: TGTGCCAGCAGCCAAGGATTGGGCGAGGGTAGCCCCCAGCATTTT; clone size: .; J gene: TRBJ1-5; D gene: .; V gene: TRBV3-1/TRBV3-2
CDR3 protein: CASSSLTGTYEQYF; CDR3 DNA: TGCGCCAGCAGCTCCCTTACAGGGACCTACGAGCAGTACTTC; clone size: .; J gene: TRBJ2-7; D gene: .; V gene: TRBV5-1
CDR3 protein: CASSQMDREAFF; CDR3 DNA: TGTGCCAGCAGCCAAATGGACAGGGAAGCTTTCTTT; clone size: .; J gene: TRBJ1-1; D gene: TRBD1; V gene: TRBV5-4
CDR3 protein: CASSYRGPSGYTF; CDR3 DNA: TGTGCCAGCAGTTACAGGGGTCCCAGTGGCTACACCTTC; clone size: .; J gene: TRBJ1-2; D gene: TRBD1; V gene: TRBV27
CDR3 protein: CASSDLRLAGGRNTGELFF; CDR3 DNA: TGCGCCAGCAGTGACCTTCGACTAGCGGGGGGCCGTAACACCGGGGAGCTGTTTTTT; clone size: .; J gene: TRBJ2-2; D gene: TRBD2; V gene: TRBV10-1
CDR3 protein: CASSLYRDNDNEKLFF; CDR3 DNA: TGTGCCAGCAGCTTGTACAGGGATAATGATAATGAAAAACTGTTTTTT; clone size: .; J gene: TRBJ1-4; D gene: .; V gene: TRBV5-6
CDR3 protein: CASSIGRGRVYEQYF; CDR3 DNA: TGTGCCAGTAGTATCGGGAGAGGAAGGGTTTACGAGCAGTACTTC; clone size: .; J gene: TRBJ2-7; D gene: .; V gene: TRBV19
CDR3 protein: CASSYRDRSTDTQYF; CDR3 DNA: TGTGCCAGCAGTTACCGGGATCGAAGCACAGATACGCAGTATTTT; clone size: few; J gene: TRBJ2-3; D gene: .; V gene: TRBV6-5
CDR3 protein: CASSPRGGGAYNEQFF; CDR3 DNA: TGTGCCAGCAGCCCTCGGGGCGGGGGGGCCTACAATGAGCAGTTCTTC; clone size: .; J gene: TRBJ2-1; D gene: TRBD2; V gene: TRBV9
CDR3 protein: CAWPGLATQETQYF; CDR3 DNA: TGTGCCTGGCCGGGACTAGCGACACAAGAGACCCAGTACTTC; clone size: .; J gene: TRBJ2-5; D gene: TRBD2; V gene: TRBV30
CDR3 protein: CASRGQGHMNTEAFF; CDR3 DNA: TGTGCCAGCAGAGGACAGGGTCACATGAACACTGAAGCTTTCTTT; clone size: few; J gene: TRBJ1-1; D gene: TRBD1; V gene: TRBV28
CDR3 protein: CASSSTGTGVSPLHF; CDR3 DNA: TGTGCCAGCAGCAGCACCGGGACAGGGGTTTCACCCCTCCACTTT; clone size: .; J gene: TRBJ1-6; D gene: TRBD1; V gene: TRBV11-2
CDR3 protein: CASSRRVGTAIINYGYTF; CDR3 DNA: TGTGCCAGCAGCAGAAGAGTTGGGACAGCAATCATCAACTATGGCTACACCTTC; clone size: .; J gene: TRBJ1-2; D gene: TRBD1; V gene: TRBV2
CDR3 protein: CASYSGARGGELFF; CDR3 DNA: TGTGCCAGTTACTCAGGGGCGCGCGGCGGGGAGCTGTTTTTT; clone size: .; J gene: TRBJ2-2; D gene: .; V gene: TRBV25-1
CDR3 protein: CASSQIRGRGNEKLFF; CDR3 DNA: TGTGCCAGCAGCCAAATTAGGGGAAGGGGTAATGAAAAACTGTTTTTT; clone size: .; J gene: TRBJ1-4; D gene: .; V gene: TRBV5-4
CDR3 protein: CASSPRDRGGYGYTF; CDR3 DNA: TGTGCCAGCAGTCCCCGGGACAGGGGGGGATATGGCTACACCTTC; clone size: few; J gene: TRBJ1-2; D gene: TRBD1; V gene: TRBV2
CDR3 protein: CASSFVPGGEAFF; CDR3 DNA: TGTGCCAGCAGTTTCGTACCGGGGGGGGAGGCTTTCTTT; clone size: .; J gene: TRBJ1-1; D gene: .; V gene: TRBV12-3/TRBV12-4
CDR3 protein: CASSGRQGQRNTEAFF; CDR3 DNA: TGTGCCAGCAGTGGTCGACAGGGGCAACGTAACACTGAAGCTTTCTTT; clone size: few; J gene: TRBJ1-1; D gene: TRBD1; V gene: TRBV6-1
CDR3 protein: CASSSEGLGSGGAHEQYF; CDR3 DNA: TGTGCCAGCAGCTCCGAGGGGTTGGGAAGCGGGGGGGCCCACGAGCAGTACTTC; clone size: .; J gene: TRBJ2-7; D gene: TRBD2; V gene: TRBV13
CDR3 protein: CASSEVLAGAYNEQFF; CDR3 DNA: TGTGCCAGCAGTGAGGTGCTAGCGGGGGCCTACAATGAGCAGTTCTTC; clone size: once; J gene: TRBJ2-1; D gene: TRBD2; V gene: TRBV2
CDR3 protein: CASSVRQVGEQYF; CDR3 DNA: TGTGCCAGCAGCGTGAGACAGGTCGGTGAGCAGTACTTC; clone size: .; J gene: TRBJ2-7; D gene: .; V gene: TRBV9
CDR3 protein: CASSASGRKGLYEQYF; CDR3 DNA: TGTGCCAGCAGTGCCTCTGGACGGAAGGGACTCTACGAGCAGTACTTC; clone size: .; J gene: TRBJ2-7; D gene: .; V gene: TRBV6-1
CDR3 protein: CASSYSEAPANYGYTF; CDR3 DNA: TGTGCCAGCAGTTACTCAGAAGCGCCAGCTAACTATGGCTACACCTTC; clone size: .; J gene: TRBJ1-2; D gene: .; V gene: TRBV6-5
CDR3 protein: CASSLAPPGSSYEQYF; CDR3 DNA: TGTGCCAGCAGCTTAGCACCTCCCGGGAGTTCCTACGAGCAGTACTTC; clone size: .; J gene: TRBJ2-7; D gene: .; V gene: TRBV7-6
CDR3 protein: CASSPRGYYGYTF; CDR3 DNA: TGTGCCAGCAGCCCGAGGGGGTACTATGGCTACACCTTC; clone size: .; J gene: TRBJ1-2; D gene: .; V gene: TRBV5-6
CDR3 protein: CASISHGRDGGYTF; CDR3 DNA: TGTGCCAGTATATCTCACGGGAGGGACGGGGGCTACACCTTC; clone size: .; J gene: TRBJ1-2; D gene: .; V gene: TRBV5-4
CDR3 protein: CASSLGGYRYGYTF; CDR3 DNA: TGTGCCAGCAGCTTGGGCGGGTATCGCTATGGCTACACCTTC; clone size: .; J gene: TRBJ1-2; D gene: .; V gene: TRBV5-6
CDR3 protein: CAWSGSLAGGERSAGTGELFF; CDR3 DNA: TGTGCCTGGAGTGGAAGTCTAGCGGGGGGGGAACGTTCCGCGGGCACCGGGGAGCTGTTTTTT; clone size: .; J gene: TRBJ2-2; D gene: TRBD2; V gene: TRBV30
CDR3 protein: CARSLEGRGNSPSYGYTF; CDR3 DNA: TGTGCCAGAAGCTTGGAGGGCAGGGGCAACTCCCCGAGCTATGGCTACACCTTC; clone size: .; J gene: TRBJ1-2; D gene: .; V gene: TRBV5-3
CDR3 protein: CASSYGTGNSNQPQHF; CDR3 DNA: TGTGCCAGCAGTTATGGGACAGGGAATAGCAATCAGCCCCAGCATTTT; clone size: .; J gene: TRBJ1-5; D gene: TRBD1; V gene: TRBV2
CDR3 protein: CASSLDGGGALNSYNEQFF; CDR3 DNA: TGTGCCAGCAGCTTAGATGGCGGGGGGGCCTTGAACTCCTACAATGAGCAGTTCTTC; clone size: .; J gene: TRBJ2-1; D gene: TRBD2; V gene: TRBV7-9
CDR3 protein: CSVARDRAGGAFF; CDR3 DNA: TGCAGCGTTGCCCGGGACAGGGCAGGGGGGGCTTTCTTT; clone size: .; J gene: TRBJ1-1; D gene: TRBD1; V gene: TRBV29-1
CDR3 protein: CASSRGRAEAFF; CDR3 DNA: TGCGCCAGCAGCAGGGGTCGGGCTGAAGCTTTCTTT; clone size: .; J gene: TRBJ1-1; D gene: .; V gene: TRBV5-1
CDR3 protein: CASSRRTAKSYEQYF; CDR3 DNA: TGTGCCAGCAGCCGTAGGACAGCCAAGTCCTACGAGCAGTACTTC; clone size: .; J gene: TRBJ2-7; D gene: .; V gene: TRBV3-1/TRBV3-2
CDR3 protein: CASSFGGEKLFF; CDR3 DNA: TGTGCCAGCAGTTTCGGCGGGGAAAAACTGTTTTTT; clone size: .; J gene: TRBJ1-4; D gene: .; V gene: TRBV12-3/TRBV12-4
CDR3 protein: CASSSQNNYGYTF; CDR3 DNA: TGTGCCAGCAGTTCCCAAAATAACTATGGCTACACCTTC; clone size: .; J gene: TRBJ1-2; D gene: .; V gene: TRBV27
CDR3 protein: CATSEPRPGGSDTQYF; CDR3 DNA: TGTGCCACCAGTGAGCCGCGGCCGGGGGGGTCGGATACGCAGTATTTT; clone size: .; J gene: TRBJ2-3; D gene: TRBD2; V gene: TRBV24-1
CDR3 protein: CASSLAGTGTYEQYF; CDR3 DNA: TGTGCCAGCAGCTTAGCAGGGACAGGGACCTACGAGCAGTACTTC; clone size: .; J gene: TRBJ2-7; D gene: TRBD1; V gene: TRBV13
CDR3 protein: CASSSQGRTEAFF; CDR3 DNA: TGCGCCAGCAGCAGTCAGGGTCGTACTGAAGCTTTCTTT; clone size: .; J gene: TRBJ1-1; D gene: .; V gene: TRBV5-1
CDR3 protein: CASSVQGAGSNTEAFF; CDR3 DNA: TGTGCCAGCAGCGTGCAGGGGGCAGGCTCGAACACTGAAGCTTTCTTT; clone size: .; J gene: TRBJ1-1; D gene: TRBD1; V gene: TRBV5-8
CDR3 protein: CASSDGNRVQTQYF; CDR3 DNA: TGTGCCAGCAGTGATGGAAACAGGGTCCAGACCCAGTACTTC; clone size: .; J gene: TRBJ2-5; D gene: .; V gene: TRBV2
CDR3 protein: CARGEGTEAFF; CDR3 DNA: TGTGCCAGAGGGGAGGGGACTGAAGCTTTCTTT; clone size: .; J gene: TRBJ1-1; D gene: .; V gene: TRBV7-9
CDR3 protein: CSVEGGQGLDYGYTF; CDR3 DNA: TGCAGCGTTGAAGGGGGACAGGGTCTCGACTATGGCTACACCTTC; clone size: .; J gene: TRBJ1-2; D gene: TRBD1; V gene: TRBV29-1
CDR3 protein: CASSLGVGAEGYTF; CDR3 DNA: TGTGCCAGCAGCTTAGGGGTGGGGGCTGAAGGCTACACCTTC; clone size: .; J gene: TRBJ1-2; D gene: .; V gene: TRBV11-2
CDR3 protein: CAIRSADTDTQYF; CDR3 DNA: TGTGCCATCCGATCGGCGGACACAGATACGCAGTATTTT; clone size: .; J gene: TRBJ2-3; D gene: .; V gene: TRBV6-5